Following are 30 T cell receptor beta chains from one sample sequenced in a study of low-dose radiotherapy and immunotherapy resistance in tumors. Sample time point: after trial treatment. Treatment here: LDRT plus nivolumab, ipilimumab, low-dose cyclophosphamide and aspirin (RACIN trial). Primers targeting TRAV and TRBV primed first-strand cDNA, covering alpha and beta chains. TCRs were amplified for approximately 21 PCR cycles with a constant-region primer and V-primer adapter. TCRdb re-analysed the reads in MiXCR, keeping a single row per CDR3 protein. The sample consists of tens of thousands of distinct CDR3 sequences, about 20% of them appearing once. Sequencing used PBMCs, obtained after low-dose radiotherapy plus immunotherapy. These receptors were taken from a female donor with ovarian cancer.

The chain has TRBV20-1 and TRBJ2-7, with unresolved D. Germline-derived CDR1 and CDR2 are DFQATT and SNEGSKA (reference sequence). This CDR3 has 12 amino acids. Trimming took off 0 bases at V and 6 bases at J, with 9 bases between the two ends. As DNA, the CDR3 is TGCAGTGCTAGAGATATAAGGGCCGAGCAGTACTTC. It encodes CSARDIRAEQYF.

This chain connects TRBV6-2 or TRBV6-3 to TRBJ1-2; 8 nucleotides match TRBD1. CDR1 MNHEY and CDR2 SVGEGT come from the germline V gene. V lost 6 bases and J lost 7; bases outside the gene matches: 4. The CDR3 is made up of 12 amino acids. The chain's CDR3 is CASRAGGVGYTF. CDR3 DNA sequence: TGTGCCAGCAGAGCAGGGGGCGTTGGCTACACCTTC.

V is TRBV13 and J is TRBJ2-6, with D hard to call. The CDR3 runs to 16 residues. With 0 bases removed from V and 1 base from J, the gap between germline ends came to 7 bases. From germline, CDR1 is PRHDT and CDR2 FYEKMQ (reference sequence). Here the CDR3 DNA reads TGTGCCAGCAGCTTAGGGGTAGGGTCTGGGGCCAACGTCCTGACTTTC. Translated, it gives CASSLGVGSGANVLTF.

This clonotype was recorded many times. The chain couples TRBV5-6 to TRBJ1-2; weak D call: TRBD1 (5 bases). V was shortened by 3 bases and J by 2 bases, with 17 bases between the two germline ends. The CDR3 length is 16 residues. Germline CDR1 is SGHDT and CDR2 is YYEEEE. CDR3 in DNA: TGTGCCAGCAGCTCCATTGCGGGGAGGGGAAACTATGGCTACACCTTC. Its protein product is CASSSIAGRGNYGYTF.

This clonotype was counted ten times or more. This chain uses TRBV19 with TRBJ2-1; TRBD2 matches 8 bases. Looked up from germline, CDR1 is LNHDA and CDR2 is SQIVND (reference sequence). V shed 3 bases and J 7 bases; nucleotides not matched to a gene: 11. The CDR3 totals 16 residues. CDR3: CASSISGGRGGNEQFF. As DNA, the CDR3 is TGTGCCAGTAGTATCTCGGGGGGGAGAGGGGGTAATGAGCAGTTCTTC. The full variable domain, completed using reference TRBV19 and TRBJ2-1, is DGGITQSPKYLFRKEGQNVTLSCEQNLNHDAMYWYRQDPGQGLRLIYYSQIVNDFQKGDIAEGYSVSREKKESFPLTVTSAQKNPTAFYLCASSISGGRGGNEQFFGPGTRLTVL.

This clonotype was picked up many times. This sequence joins TRBV7-2 and TRBJ2-1; D ambiguous. V lost 7 bases and J lost 6, with 13 bases in between. In germline, CDR1 is SGHTA, CDR2 FQGNSA. The CDR3 runs 13 residues. CDR3 in DNA: TGTGCCAGCACCCTGTTCGTCGGCAATGAGCAGTTCTTC. This codes for CASTLFVGNEQFF. The full variable domain, completed using reference TRBV7-2 and TRBJ2-1, is GAGVSQSPSNKVTEKGKDVELRCDPISGHTALYWYRQSLGQGLEFLIYFQGNSAPDKSGLPSDRFSAERTGGSVSTLTIQRTQQEDSAVYLCASTLFVGNEQFFGPGTRLTVL.

This clonotype was seen many times. V usage is TRBV5-1 and J usage is TRBJ2-1; D is ambiguous. Trimming removed 4 bases at V and 7 bases at J, with 6 bases between. CDR1 SGHRS and CDR2 YFSETQ come from the germline V gene. The CDR3 is 11 residues long. In nucleotides, the CDR3 is TGCGCCAGCAGCAGAGGTAATGAGCAGTTCTTC. Amino acids: CASSRGNEQFF.

The V gene is TRBV24-1, the J gene TRBJ2-3, with 9 bases fitting TRBD1. Looked up from germline, CDR1 is KGHDR and CDR2 is SFDVKD. CDR3 length equals 16 residues. After removal of 4 bases from V and 1 base from J, the junction contained 5 bases not matched to a gene. DNA of the CDR3: TGTGCCACCAGTGACGCGAGGACAGGGGGCACAGATACGCAGTATTTT. Protein: CATSDARTGGTDTQYF.

This clonotype appeared many times. The chain is built from TRBV28 and TRBJ2-2; a weak D match, TRBD1 (5 bases). CDR3 length: 15 amino acids. Trimming left V 3 bases short and J 4 bases short, with 12 bases between. Germline lookup yields CDR1 MDHEN and CDR2 SYDVKM. The CDR3 bases are TGTGCCAGCAGTTTGCGGCAGGGCCTCACCGGGGAGCTGTTTTTT. Translation gives CASSLRQGLTGELFF.

This clonotype came up many times. The chain carries TRBV29-1 and TRBJ1-1, with 12 bases matching TRBD1. The germline V gene encodes CDR1 SQVTM and CDR2 ANQGSEA. V lost 7 bases, J lost 1 base, and 4 bases stayed unmatched. The CDR3 has 14 residues. The CDR3 DNA reads as TGCAGCGGGGGACAGGGGGCGTGGAACACTGAAGCTTTCTTT. Translated, it gives CSGGQGAWNTEAFF.

This clonotype was counted only a few times. The chain carries TRBV7-2 and TRBJ2-2, with TRBD1 matching 8 bases. Germline V gives CDR1 SGHTA, CDR2 FQGNSA. Trimming removed 5 bases from V and 5 bases from J; junction bases left unmatched: 7. There are 15 residues in the CDR3. This CDR3 reads CASSPGTGGTGELFF. CDR3 sequence (DNA): TGTGCCAGCAGCCCCGGGACAGGTGGAACCGGGGAGCTGTTTTTT.

This clonotype appeared many times. CDR3 loop: CASSQRGARHTEQFF. The CDR3 DNA follows: TGTGCCAGCAGCCAAAGGGGGGCCCGGCACACTGAGCAGTTCTTC. This chain links TRBV7-2 with TRBJ2-1; D tentatively reads TRBD1 or TRBD2 (6 bases each). Germline CDR1 and CDR2: SGHTA and FQGNSA. The CDR3 has 15 residues. The V and J ends lost 5 bases and 9 bases respectively, with 20 bases between them.

This clonotype was observed many times. The V and J genes are TRBV6-5 and TRBJ1-5, with no clear D. V was trimmed by 5 bases and J by 9 bases, leaving 14 bases between them. Germline CDR1 and CDR2: MNHEY and SVGAGI. This CDR3 has 13 amino acids. CDR3 nucleotides: TGTGCCAGCAGTGGCCTACGGGGTACGCCCCAGCATTTT. Translated, it gives CASSGLRGTPQHF.

This clonotype occurred many times. The CDR3 here is CASRPGDRSYGYTF. CDR3 DNA: TGTGCCAGCAGACCAGGGGACAGAAGCTATGGCTACACCTTC. The gene calls are TRBV6-1 and TRBJ1-2; 7 bases are a match to TRBD1. Germline CDR1 reads MNHNS; CDR2 reads SASEGT. The CDR3 covers 14 residues. Trimming cost V 6 bases and J 4 bases; bases outside gene matches: 8.

This clonotype was observed at least ten times. The chain joins TRBV23-1 to TRBJ2-5, with a possible D match to TRBD1 (5 bases). TRBV23-1 is an ORF, and what it does is uncertain. V was cut by 5 bases and J by 2 bases, with 9 bases left in between. The CDR3 runs to 13 residues. CDR3 residues: CASSVREQETQYF. The CDR3 DNA follows: TGCGCCAGCAGTGTCAGGGAACAAGAGACCCAGTACTTC.

This clonotype came up many times. The DNA for the CDR3 is TGTGCCAGCTCAGTCAGCAGGGGGTCCTACGAGCAGTACTTC. This translates into CASSVSRGSYEQYF. V is TRBV18 and J is TRBJ2-7; TRBD1 agrees at 7 bases. Germline values: CDR1 KGHSH, CDR2 LQKENI. This CDR3 is built from 14 residues. Unmatched junction bases numbered 5, after V lost 5 bases and J lost 1 base.

The table lists this clonotype with a few counts. The J gene is TRBJ1-2, the V gene TRBV30; D not resolved. V was clipped by 1 base and J by 8 bases, with 14 bases between them. Germline V lookup: CDR1 GTSNPN, CDR2 SVGIG (reference sequence). The CDR3 has 13 amino acids. The CDR3 region has the DNA TGTGCCTGGAGTGCCGAATACGAAGGGGGCTACACCTTC. Translation gives CAWSAEYEGGYTF.

This clonotype turned up a few times. The rearrangement joins TRBV27 to TRBJ2-1; no clear D. The germline V and J ends were trimmed by 3 bases and 6 bases, with 15 bases remaining between them. This CDR3 region has 15 residues. Germline lookup yields CDR1 MNHEY and CDR2 SMNVEV (reference sequence). CDR3 region: CASSFSVLGPNEQFF. CDR3 DNA sequence: TGTGCCAGCAGTTTTTCTGTTCTTGGTCCCAATGAGCAGTTCTTC.

This clonotype has at least ten counts. This chain connects TRBV19 to TRBJ2-2, with 11 nucleotides matching TRBD2. Germline loops: CDR1 LNHDA, CDR2 SQIVND (reference sequence). The CDR3 is 17 amino acids. V shed 1 base, J shed 3 bases, and the junction held 4 bases outside the gene matches. Here the CDR3 DNA reads TGTGCCAGTAGTATAGTAGCGGGAGGGGGCGACACCGGGGAGCTGTTTTTT. This sequence encodes CASSIVAGGGDTGELFF.

This clonotype was seen many times. This rearrangement joins TRBV7-2 to TRBJ2-5; possible D gene TRBD1, 6 bases. The CDR3 is 16 amino acids. Trimming cost V 5 bases and J 10 bases, with 26 bases left between them. Per the germline V gene, CDR1 is SGHTA and CDR2 is FQGNSA. Written as DNA, the CDR3 is TGTGCCAGCAGCCCCGACGGTGGGGCGGTCAGGGGAATCCAGTACTTC. Translation gives CASSPDGGAVRGIQYF.

This clonotype was recorded at least ten times. This chain links TRBV5-1 with TRBJ2-7; 12 bases line up with TRBD2. There are 16 residues in the CDR3. The germline CDR1 and CDR2 sequences are SGHRS and YFSETQ. Germline trimming cut 4 bases from V and 7 bases from J; bases unmatched to any gene: 12. The DNA for the CDR3 is TGCGCCAGCAGCCAGACTAGCGGGAGTGGGTCTCGAGAGCAGTACTTC. This gives the protein CASSQTSGSGSREQYF.

In its sample, this clonotype was seen many times. The V call is TRBV7-2, the J call TRBJ2-2, with a weak D call TRBD1 (6 bases). This CDR3 is built from 15 residues. Looked up from germline, CDR1 is SGHTA and CDR2 is FQGNSA. Trimming pared 5 bases from V and 2 bases from J, leaving 12 bases between. The CDR3 DNA sequence: TGTGCCAGCAGCACATCGGGGACAAACACCGGGGAGCTGTTTTTT. Translation gives CASSTSGTNTGELFF.

At least ten counts were recorded for this clonotype. The J gene is TRBJ2-2, the V gene TRBV14; D ambiguous. The CDR3 length is 15 residues. V lost 1 base to trimming and J lost 2 bases, with 8 bases between them. CDR1 and CDR2 from the germline V gene are SGHDN and FVKESK. In DNA form, the CDR3 reads TGTGCCAGCAGCCAAGCAATGGGAAACACCGGGGAGCTGTTTTTT. It translates to CASSQAMGNTGELFF.

This clonotype was counted many times. The chain has TRBV20-1 and TRBJ2-7, with unresolved D. CDR1 DFQATT and CDR2 SNEGSKA come from the germline V gene (reference sequence). Trimming left V 3 bases short and J 0 bases short, with 9 bases between. The CDR3 sequence is 13 residues long. The CDR3 region has the DNA TGCAGTGCTAGCGGGCCAAGCTCCTACGAGCAGTACTTC. Protein: CSASGPSSYEQYF.

The chain combines TRBV9 with TRBJ1-6, with TRBD1 as a possible D gene (6 bases). The CDR3 is 14 amino acids. Per the germline V gene, CDR1 is SGDLS and CDR2 is YYNGEE. V lost 3 bases and J lost 10, with 14 bases in between. Here the CDR3 reads CASSAKGGGSPLHF. In nucleotides, the CDR3 is TGTGCCAGCAGCGCCAAGGGCGGGGGCTCACCCCTCCACTTT.

In its sample, this clonotype was seen many times. The rearrangement joins TRBV7-2 to TRBJ1-1; D remains unclear. V lost 8 bases, J lost 6 bases, and 16 bases lay in between. The CDR3 totals 13 residues. CDR1 is SGHTA and CDR2 is FQGNSA in the germline V gene. The CDR3 DNA follows: TGTGCCAGCCTAGTCACAAACGGCGCTGAAGCTTTCTTT. Residues: CASLVTNGAEAFF.

For this clonotype: One end of the junction fails to match germline, which may point to a read error. The rearrangement links TRBV5-3 to TRBJ2-7; 8 bases match TRBD2. TRBV5-3 is noted as an ORF with a role that remains uncertain. The CDR3 length is 17 residues. CDR3 bases: TGTGCCAGCAGCTTGTTTGGGGGTAGCGGGACCTCCTACGAGCAGTACTTC. As protein: CASSLFGGSGTSYEQYF.

In its sample, this clonotype was seen once. The final CDR3 position lacks the conserved phenylalanine or tryptophan, pointing to a likely read error. It is unclear where the CDR3 begins or ends on the DNA, so no DNA is shown, and the CDR3 is as TCRdb lists it. The chain joins TRBV18 to TRBJ2-2; TRBD1, the D gene given by the table, was not confirmed from the DNA. Germline CDR1 KGHSH, CDR2 LQKENI. Ends included, the CDR3 has 15 residues. The CDR3 loop reads CASSARTGAGELFFV.

The chain employs TRBV27 and TRBJ2-1; D gene unclear. Germline CDR1 is MNHEY and CDR2 is SMNVEV (reference sequence). The CDR3 has 11 residues. V shed 10 bases and J shed 10 bases, with 14 bases lying between them. CDR3 bases: TGTGCCACCTCAGACGCCTACGAGCAGTTCTTC. It yields the protein CATSDAYEQFF.

This clonotype was seen at least ten times. The chain recombines TRBV20-1 with TRBJ2-5; D not resolved. CDR1 is DFQATT, CDR2 SNEGSKA, per germline (reference sequence). This CDR3 is 12 amino acids long. V gave up 3 bases and J gave up 2 bases, with 7 bases separating them. The CDR3 sequence is CSASHGQETQYF. Here the CDR3 DNA reads TGCAGTGCTAGTCACGGACAAGAGACCCAGTACTTC.